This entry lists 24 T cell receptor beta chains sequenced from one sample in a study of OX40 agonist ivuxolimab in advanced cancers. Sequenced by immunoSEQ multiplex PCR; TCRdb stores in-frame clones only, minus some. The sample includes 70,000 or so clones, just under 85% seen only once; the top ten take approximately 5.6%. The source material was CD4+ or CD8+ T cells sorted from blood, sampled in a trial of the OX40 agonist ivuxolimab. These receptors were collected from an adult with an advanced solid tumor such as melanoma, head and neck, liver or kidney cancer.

Here the CDR3 reads CASTQAGEQYV. CDR3 nucleotide sequence: TGTGCCAGCACCCAAGCGGGGGAACAGTACGTC. This chain uses TRBV6-1 with TRBJ2-7, with 8 nucleotides matching TRBD2. The CDR3 extends over 11 amino acids. Germline V gives CDR1 MNHNS, CDR2 SASEGT. V was pared by 7 bases and J by 10 bases, with 6 bases of the junction left unmatched.

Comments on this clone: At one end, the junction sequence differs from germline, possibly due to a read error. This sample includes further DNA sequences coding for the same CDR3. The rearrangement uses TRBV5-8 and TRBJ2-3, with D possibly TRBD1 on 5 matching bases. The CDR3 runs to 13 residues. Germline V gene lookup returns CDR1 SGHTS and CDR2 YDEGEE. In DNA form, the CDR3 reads TGTGCCAGCAGCTGGACAAGCACAGATACACAGTATTTT. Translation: CASSWTSTDTQYF.

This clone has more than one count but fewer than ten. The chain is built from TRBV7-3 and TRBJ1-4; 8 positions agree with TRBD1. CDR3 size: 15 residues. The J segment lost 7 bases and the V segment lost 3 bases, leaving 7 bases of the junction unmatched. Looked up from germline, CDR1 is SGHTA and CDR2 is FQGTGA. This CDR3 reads CASSFRTGRSEKLFF. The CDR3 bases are TGTGCCAGCAGCTTTAGGACAGGGAGAAGTGAAAAACTGTTTTTT.

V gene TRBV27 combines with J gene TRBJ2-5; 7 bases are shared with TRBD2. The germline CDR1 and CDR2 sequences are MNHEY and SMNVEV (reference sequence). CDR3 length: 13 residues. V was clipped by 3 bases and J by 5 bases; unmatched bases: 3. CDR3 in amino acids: CASSFGGGETQYF. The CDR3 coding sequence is TGTGCCAGCAGTTTTGGCGGGGGTGAGACCCAGTACTTC.

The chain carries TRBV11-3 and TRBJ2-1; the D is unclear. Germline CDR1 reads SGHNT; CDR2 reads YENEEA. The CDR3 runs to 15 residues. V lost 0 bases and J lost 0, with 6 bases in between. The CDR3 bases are TGTGCCAGCAGCTTAGAATGGGACTCCTACAATGAGCAGTTCTTC. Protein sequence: CASSLEWDSYNEQFF. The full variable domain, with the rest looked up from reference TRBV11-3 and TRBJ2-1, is EAGVVQSPRYKIIEKKQPVAFWCNPISGHNTLYWYLQNLGQGPELLIRYENEEAVDDSQLPKDRFSAERLKGVDSTLKIQPAELGDSAVYLCASSLEWDSYNEQFFGPGTRLTVL.

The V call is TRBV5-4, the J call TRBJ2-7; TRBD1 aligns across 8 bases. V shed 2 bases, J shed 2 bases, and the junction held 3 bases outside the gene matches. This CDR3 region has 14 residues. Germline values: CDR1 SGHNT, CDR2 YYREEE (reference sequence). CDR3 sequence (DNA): TGTGCCAGCAGCTTCGGACAGGGTCCCTACGAGCAGTACTTC. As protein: CASSFGQGPYEQYF. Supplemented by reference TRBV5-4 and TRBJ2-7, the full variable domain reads ETGVTQSPTHLIKTRGQQVTLRCSSQSGHNTVSWYQQALGQGPQFIFQYYREEENGRGNFPPRFSGLQFPNYSSELNVNALELDDSALYLCASSFGQGPYEQYFGPGTRLTVT.

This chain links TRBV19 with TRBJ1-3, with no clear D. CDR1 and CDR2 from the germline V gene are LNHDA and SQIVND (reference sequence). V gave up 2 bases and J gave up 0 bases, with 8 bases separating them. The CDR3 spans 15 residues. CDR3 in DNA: TGTGCCAGTAGTATAAAGATAGACTCTGGAAACACCATATATTTT. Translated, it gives CASSIKIDSGNTIYF.

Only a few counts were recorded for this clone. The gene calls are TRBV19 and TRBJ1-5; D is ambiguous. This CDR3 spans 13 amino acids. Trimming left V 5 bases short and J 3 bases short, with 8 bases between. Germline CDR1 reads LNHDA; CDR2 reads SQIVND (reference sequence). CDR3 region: CASSRVFNQPQHF. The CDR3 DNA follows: TGTGCCAGTAGTCGGGTTTTCAATCAGCCCCAGCATTTT.

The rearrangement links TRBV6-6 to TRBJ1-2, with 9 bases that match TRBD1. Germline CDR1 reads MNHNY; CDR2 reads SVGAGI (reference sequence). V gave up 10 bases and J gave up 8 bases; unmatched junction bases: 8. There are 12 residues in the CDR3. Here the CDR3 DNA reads TGTGCCACCGGGGACAGGGTTAAAGGCTACACCTTC. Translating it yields CATGDRVKGYTF.

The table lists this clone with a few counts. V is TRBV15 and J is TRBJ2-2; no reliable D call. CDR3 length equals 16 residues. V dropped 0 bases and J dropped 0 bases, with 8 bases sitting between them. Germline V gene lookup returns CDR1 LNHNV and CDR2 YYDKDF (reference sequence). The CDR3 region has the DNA TGTGCCACCAGCAGAGACCGTACCTCGAACACCGGGGAGCTGTTTTTT. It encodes CATSRDRTSNTGELFF.

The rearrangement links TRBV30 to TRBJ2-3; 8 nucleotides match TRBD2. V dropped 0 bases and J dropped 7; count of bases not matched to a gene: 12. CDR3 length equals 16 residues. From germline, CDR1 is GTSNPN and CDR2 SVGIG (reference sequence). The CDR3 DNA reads TGTGCCTGGAGTGTCCCCTGGCGGGAGGATAGAAATACGCAGTATTTT. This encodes CAWSVPWREDRNTQYF.

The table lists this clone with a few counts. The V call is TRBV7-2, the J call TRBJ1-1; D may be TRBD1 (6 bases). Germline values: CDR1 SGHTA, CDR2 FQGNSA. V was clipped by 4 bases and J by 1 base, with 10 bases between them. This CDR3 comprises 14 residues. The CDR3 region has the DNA TGTGCCAGCAGCTGGGACATCTGGAACACTGAAGCTTTCTTT. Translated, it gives CASSWDIWNTEAFF.

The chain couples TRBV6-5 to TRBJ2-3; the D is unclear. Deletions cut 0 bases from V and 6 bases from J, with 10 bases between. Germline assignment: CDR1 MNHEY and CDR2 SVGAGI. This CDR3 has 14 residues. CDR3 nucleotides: TGTGCCAGCAGTTACTCGAACGGGCCGGATACGCAGTATTTT. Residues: CASSYSNGPDTQYF.

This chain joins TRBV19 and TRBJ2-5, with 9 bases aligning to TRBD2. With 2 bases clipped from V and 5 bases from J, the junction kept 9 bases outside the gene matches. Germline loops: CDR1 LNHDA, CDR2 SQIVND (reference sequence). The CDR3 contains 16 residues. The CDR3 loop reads CASSIRAGGPRETQYF. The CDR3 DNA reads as TGTGCCAGTAGTATACGGGCGGGGGGGCCAAGGGAGACCCAGTACTTC.

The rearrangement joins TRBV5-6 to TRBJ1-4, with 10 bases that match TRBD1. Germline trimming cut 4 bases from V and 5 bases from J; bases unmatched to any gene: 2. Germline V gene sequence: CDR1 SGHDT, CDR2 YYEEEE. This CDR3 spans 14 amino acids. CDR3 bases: TGTGCCAGCAGCGAGGACAGGGGGAATGAAAAACTGTTTTTT. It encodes CASSEDRGNEKLFF.

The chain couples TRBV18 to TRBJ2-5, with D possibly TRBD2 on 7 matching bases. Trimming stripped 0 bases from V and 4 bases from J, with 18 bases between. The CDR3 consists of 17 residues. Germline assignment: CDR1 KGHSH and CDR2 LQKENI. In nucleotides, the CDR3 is TGTGCCAGCTCACCACCTCGTATGGGGGGGCTCGGAGAGACCCAGTACTTC. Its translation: CASSPPRMGGLGETQYF. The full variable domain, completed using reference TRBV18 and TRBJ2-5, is NAGVMQNPRHLVRRRGQEARLRCSPMKGHSHVYWYRQLPEEGLKFMVYLQKENIIDESGMPKERFSAEFPKEGPSILRIQQVVRGDSAAYFCASSPPRMGGLGETQYFGPGTRLLVL.

The CDR3 here is CASSQDRNPADTQYF. The DNA for the CDR3 is TGCGCCAGCAGCCAAGACCGGAACCCCGCAGATACGCAGTATTTT. The rearrangement uses TRBV4-1 and TRBJ2-3; the D is unclear. This CDR3 has 15 residues. V was cut by 0 bases and J by 4 bases, with 11 bases left in between. Looked up from germline, CDR1 is MGHRA and CDR2 is YSYEKL.

The CDR3: CASSPRAGELFF. CDR3 bases: TGTGCCAGCAGCCCCAGGGCCGGGGAGCTGTTTTTT. The rearrangement joins TRBV11-1 to TRBJ2-2; weak D call: TRBD1 (5 bases). CDR3 size: 12 residues. Germline assignment: CDR1 SGHAT and CDR2 FQDESV (reference sequence). V lost 5 bases and J 6 bases, leaving 7 bases between the germline ends.

The CDR3: CASSLEADRVNEKLFF. The CDR3 DNA reads TGTGCCAGCAGCTTAGAGGCCGACAGAGTTAATGAAAAACTGTTTTTT. The genes are TRBV13 and TRBJ1-4; D is possibly TRBD1 (5 bases). The V gene lost 1 base and the J gene lost 4 bases, with 13 bases spanning the gap. This CDR3 is built from 16 residues. Germline-derived CDR1 and CDR2 are PRHDT and FYEKMQ (reference sequence).

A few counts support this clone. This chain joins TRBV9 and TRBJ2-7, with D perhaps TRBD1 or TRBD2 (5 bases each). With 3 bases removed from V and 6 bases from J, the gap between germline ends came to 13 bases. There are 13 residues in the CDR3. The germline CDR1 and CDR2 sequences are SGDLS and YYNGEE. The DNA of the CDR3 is TGTGCCAGCAGCGGAGGGACGGGGCCCGAGCAGTACTTC. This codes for CASSGGTGPEQYF.

CDR3 in amino acids: CASSPTYRQINEKLFF. The CDR3 DNA sequence: TGCGCCAGCAGCCCGACTTACAGACAGATTAATGAAAAACTGTTTTTT. The chain carries TRBV4-3 and TRBJ1-4; D perhaps matches TRBD1 (5 bases). The CDR3 totals 16 residues. V lost 4 bases and J 4 bases, leaving 16 bases between the germline ends. In germline, CDR1 is LGHNA, CDR2 YSLEER.

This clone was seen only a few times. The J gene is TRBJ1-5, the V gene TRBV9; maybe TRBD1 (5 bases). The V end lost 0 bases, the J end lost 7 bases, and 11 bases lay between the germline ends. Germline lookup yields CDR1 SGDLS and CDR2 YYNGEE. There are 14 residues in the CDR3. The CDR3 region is CASSVGGAGQPQHF. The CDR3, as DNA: TGTGCCAGCAGCGTAGGAGGGGCGGGGCAGCCCCAGCATTTT.

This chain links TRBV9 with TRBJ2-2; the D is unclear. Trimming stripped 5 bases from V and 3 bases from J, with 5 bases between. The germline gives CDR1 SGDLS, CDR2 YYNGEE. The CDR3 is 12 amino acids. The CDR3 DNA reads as TGTGCCAGCAGTATTGACACCGGGGAGCTGTTTTTT. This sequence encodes CASSIDTGELFF.

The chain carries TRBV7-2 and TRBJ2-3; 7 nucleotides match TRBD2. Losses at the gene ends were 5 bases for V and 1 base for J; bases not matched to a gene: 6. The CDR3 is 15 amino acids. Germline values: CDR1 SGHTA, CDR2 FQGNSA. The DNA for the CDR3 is TGTGCCAGCAGCACCCTCAGCGGGGGCACAGATACGCAGTATTTT. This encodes CASSTLSGGTDTQYF.